Ten or more counts support the clone carrying this T cell receptor beta chain. The antigen remains unidentified. Using its own MiXCR run on the reads, TCRdb lists one record per CDR3 protein. The table shows 490,000 or so distinct CDR3 sequences, with 10% to 12% occurring only once. This sample is drawn from a study of T cell repertoires in cytomegalovirus infection. Study-wide findings and caveats: The ex vivo response showed dominance by HLA-C-restricted CMV-specific TCR beta clonotypes.

Sequencing was done on a sample of PBMCs. The TCR sequence derives from a human donor in good health (CMV status not recorded). Some clones in this sample may be carry-over from other donors' samples.

In DNA, the CDR3 is TGCGCCAGCAGCCAGGGGAATACGGATCAGCCCCAGCATTTT. Protein sequence: CASSQGNTDQPQHF. V and J are TRBV4-1 and TRBJ1-5, with D uncertain. The CDR3 totals 14 residues. The V gene's germline CDR1 is MGHRA and CDR2 YSYEKL. Trimming stripped 3 bases from V and 5 bases from J, with 11 bases between.